This T cell receptor beta chain was captured in a study of yellow fever vaccine responses in identical twins. Study-level findings and limits: It has been reported that, in twins, the vaccine T cell response seemed partly convergent and partly personalized.

The CDR3 has 14 amino acids. Looked up from germline, CDR1 is SNHLY and CDR2 is FYNNEI. With 4 bases removed from V and 10 bases from J, the gap between germline ends came to 14 bases. TCRdb itself ran the RT-PCR reads through MiXCR, one entry per CDR3 protein. The table shows approximately 2,200 distinct CDR3 sequences, with 25% to 40% occurring only once. This clonotype was picked up a small number of times. The antigen is unknown. The sequence was obtained from a woman aged 18-29 years who received the yellow fever vaccine. The chain combines TRBV2 with TRBJ1-6, with D tentatively TRBD1 (5 bases). The source material was T cells from blood (PBMCs), unsorted or a sorted subset (not recorded which), sampled before or after yellow fever vaccination (not recorded which). The CDR3: CASSGQGAKSPLHF. CDR3 DNA sequence: TGTGCCAGCAGTGGTCAGGGTGCCAAATCACCCCTCCACTTT.